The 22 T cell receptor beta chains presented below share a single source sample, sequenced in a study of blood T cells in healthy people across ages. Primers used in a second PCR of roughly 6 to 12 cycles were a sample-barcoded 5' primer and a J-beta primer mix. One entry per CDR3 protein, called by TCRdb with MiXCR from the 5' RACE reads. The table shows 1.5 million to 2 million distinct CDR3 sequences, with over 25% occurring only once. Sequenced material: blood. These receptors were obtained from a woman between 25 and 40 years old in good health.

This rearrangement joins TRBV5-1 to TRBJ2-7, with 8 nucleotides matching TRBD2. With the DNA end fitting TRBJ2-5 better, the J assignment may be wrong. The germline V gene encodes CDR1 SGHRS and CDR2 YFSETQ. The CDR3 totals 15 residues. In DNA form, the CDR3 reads TGCGCCAGCAGCGCCACCGGGACTAGTAGGGAGACCCAGTACTTC. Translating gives CASSATGTSRETQYF.

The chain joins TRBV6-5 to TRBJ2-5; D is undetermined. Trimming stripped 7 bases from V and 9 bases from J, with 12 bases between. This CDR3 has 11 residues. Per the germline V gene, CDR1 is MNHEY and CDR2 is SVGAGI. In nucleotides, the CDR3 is TGTGCCAGCAAACGCGACATGGCCCAGTACTTC. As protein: CASKRDMAQYF.

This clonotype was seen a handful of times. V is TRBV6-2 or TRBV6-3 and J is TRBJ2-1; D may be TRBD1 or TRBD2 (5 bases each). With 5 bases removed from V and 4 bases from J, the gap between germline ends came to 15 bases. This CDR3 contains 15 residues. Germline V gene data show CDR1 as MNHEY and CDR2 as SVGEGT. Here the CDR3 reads CASSPTGTDYNEQFF. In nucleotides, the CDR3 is TGTGCCAGCAGTCCGACCGGGACGGATTACAATGAGCAGTTCTTC.

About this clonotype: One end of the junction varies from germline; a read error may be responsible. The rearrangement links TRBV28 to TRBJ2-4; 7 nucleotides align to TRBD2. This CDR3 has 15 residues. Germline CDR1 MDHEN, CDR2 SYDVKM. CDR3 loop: CASSLNRLAKDIQYF. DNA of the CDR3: TGTGCCAGCAGTTTAAACAGACTAGCCAAAGACATTCAGTACTTC. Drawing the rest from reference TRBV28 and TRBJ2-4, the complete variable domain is DVKVTQSSRYLVKRTGEKVFLECVQDMDHENMFWYRQDPGLGLRLIYFSYDVKMKEKGDIPEGYSVSREKKERFSLILESASTNQTSMYLCASSLNRLAKDIQYFGAGTRLSVL.

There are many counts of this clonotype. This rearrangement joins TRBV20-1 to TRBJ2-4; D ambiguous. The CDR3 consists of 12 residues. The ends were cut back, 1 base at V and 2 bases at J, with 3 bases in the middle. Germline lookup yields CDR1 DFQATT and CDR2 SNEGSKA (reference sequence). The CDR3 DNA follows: TGCAGTGCTAGAGTTCCCAAAAACATTCAGTACTTC. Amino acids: CSARVPKNIQYF.

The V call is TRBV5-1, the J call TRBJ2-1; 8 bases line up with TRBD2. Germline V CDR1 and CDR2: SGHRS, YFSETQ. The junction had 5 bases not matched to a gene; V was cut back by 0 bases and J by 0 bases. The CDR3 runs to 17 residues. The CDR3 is CASSLDGGGSSYNEQFF. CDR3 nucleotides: TGCGCCAGCAGCTTGGATGGCGGGGGGAGCTCCTACAATGAGCAGTTCTTC.

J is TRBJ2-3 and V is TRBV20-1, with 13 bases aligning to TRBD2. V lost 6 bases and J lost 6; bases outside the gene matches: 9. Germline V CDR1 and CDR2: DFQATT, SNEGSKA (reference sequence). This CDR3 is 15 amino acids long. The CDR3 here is CSATGLAGEEDTQYF. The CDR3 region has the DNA TGCAGTGCAACAGGACTAGCGGGAGAGGAGGATACGCAGTATTTT.

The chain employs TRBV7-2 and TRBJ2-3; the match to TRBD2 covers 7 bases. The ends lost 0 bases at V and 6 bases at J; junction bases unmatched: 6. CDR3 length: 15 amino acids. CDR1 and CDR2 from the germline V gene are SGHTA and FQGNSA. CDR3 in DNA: TGTGCCAGCAGCTTAGCGGCTAGCGGTGTCGATACGCAGTATTTT. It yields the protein CASSLAASGVDTQYF.

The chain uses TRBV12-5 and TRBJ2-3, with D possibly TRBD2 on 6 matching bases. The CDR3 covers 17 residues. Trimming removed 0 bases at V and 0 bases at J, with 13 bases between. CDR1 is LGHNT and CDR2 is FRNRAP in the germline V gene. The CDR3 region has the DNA TGTGCTAGTGGTTTGGTAGTGGCGGGGACTAGCACAGATACGCAGTATTTT. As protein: CASGLVVAGTSTDTQYF.

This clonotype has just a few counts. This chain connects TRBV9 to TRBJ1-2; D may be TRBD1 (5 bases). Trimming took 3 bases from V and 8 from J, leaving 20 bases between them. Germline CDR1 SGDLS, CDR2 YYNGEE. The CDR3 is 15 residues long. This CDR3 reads CASSGRPSGDSGYTF. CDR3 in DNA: TGTGCCAGCAGCGGTAGGCCCTCGGGGGACTCCGGCTACACCTTC.

CDR3 protein: CAGASTGTGVDSYTF. CDR3 nucleotides: TGTGCCGGCGCATCGACCGGGACAGGGGTAGATAGCTACACCTTC. The chain combines TRBV11-3 with TRBJ1-2; 10 bases agree with TRBD1. CDR3 length: 15 amino acids. After removal of 11 bases from V and 9 bases from J, the junction contained 18 bases not matched to a gene. Germline-derived CDR1 and CDR2 are SGHNT and YENEEA.

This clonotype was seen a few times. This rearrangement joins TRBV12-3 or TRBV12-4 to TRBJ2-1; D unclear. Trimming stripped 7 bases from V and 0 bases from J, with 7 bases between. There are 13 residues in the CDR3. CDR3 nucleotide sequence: TGTGCCAGCAAGACGCCCTCCTACAATGAGCAGTTCTTC. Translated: CASKTPSYNEQFF.

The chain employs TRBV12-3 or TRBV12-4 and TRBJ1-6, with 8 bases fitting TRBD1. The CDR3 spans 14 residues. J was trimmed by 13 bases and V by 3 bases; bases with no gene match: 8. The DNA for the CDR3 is TGTGCCAGCAGTTTCGACAGGGGTGCTTCTCCCCTCCACTTT. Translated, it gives CASSFDRGASPLHF.

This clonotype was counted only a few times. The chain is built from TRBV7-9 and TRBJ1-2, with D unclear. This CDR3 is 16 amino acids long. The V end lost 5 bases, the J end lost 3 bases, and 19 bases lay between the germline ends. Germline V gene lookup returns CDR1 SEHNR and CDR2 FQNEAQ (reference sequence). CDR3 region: CASSPGSAGIDYGYTF. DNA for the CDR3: TGTGCCAGCAGCCCGGGGTCGGCGGGGATCGACTATGGCTACACCTTC.

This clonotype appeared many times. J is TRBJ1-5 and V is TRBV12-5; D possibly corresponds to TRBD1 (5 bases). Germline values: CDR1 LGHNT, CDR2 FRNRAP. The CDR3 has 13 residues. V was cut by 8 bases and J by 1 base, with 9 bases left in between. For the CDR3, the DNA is TGTGCTAGTTCGTGGGGGAGCAATCAGCCCCAGCATTTT. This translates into CASSWGSNQPQHF.

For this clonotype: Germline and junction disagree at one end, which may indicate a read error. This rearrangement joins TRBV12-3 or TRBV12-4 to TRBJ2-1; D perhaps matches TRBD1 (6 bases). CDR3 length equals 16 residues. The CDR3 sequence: CANSFGPRGRPQEQFF. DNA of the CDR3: TGTGCCAACAGTTTCGGTCCGAGGGGGAGACCGCAGGAGCAGTTCTTC.

The CDR3 nucleotides are TGTGCCAGCAGTTTCCATGGACAGGGCATGATGGATGGCTACACCTTC. It yields the protein CASSFHGQGMMDGYTF. The rearrangement joins TRBV12-3 or TRBV12-4 to TRBJ1-2; 8 bases fit TRBD1. The CDR3 extends over 16 amino acids. V lost 3 bases to trimming and J lost 6 bases; unmatched junction nucleotides: 12.

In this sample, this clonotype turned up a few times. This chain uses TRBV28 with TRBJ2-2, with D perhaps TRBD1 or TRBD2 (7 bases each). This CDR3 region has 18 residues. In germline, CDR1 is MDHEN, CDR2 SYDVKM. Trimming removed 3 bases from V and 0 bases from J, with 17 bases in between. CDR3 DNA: TGTGCCAGCAGTTTCAGGGGGAGGGGGAGAGCGAACACCGGGGAGCTGTTTTTT. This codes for CASSFRGRGRANTGELFF.

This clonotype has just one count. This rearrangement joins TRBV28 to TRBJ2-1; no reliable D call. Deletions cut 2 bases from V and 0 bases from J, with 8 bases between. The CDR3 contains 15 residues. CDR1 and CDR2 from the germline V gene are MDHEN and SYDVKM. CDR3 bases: TGTGCCAGCAGTTTAAGACGGAACTCCTACAATGAGCAGTTCTTC. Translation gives CASSLRRNSYNEQFF.

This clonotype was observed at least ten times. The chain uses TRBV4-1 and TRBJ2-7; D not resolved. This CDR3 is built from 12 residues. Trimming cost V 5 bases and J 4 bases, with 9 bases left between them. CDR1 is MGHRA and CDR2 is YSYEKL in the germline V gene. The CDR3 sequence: CASSRVGYEQYF. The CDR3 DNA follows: TGCGCCAGCAGCAGGGTAGGTTACGAGCAGTACTTC.

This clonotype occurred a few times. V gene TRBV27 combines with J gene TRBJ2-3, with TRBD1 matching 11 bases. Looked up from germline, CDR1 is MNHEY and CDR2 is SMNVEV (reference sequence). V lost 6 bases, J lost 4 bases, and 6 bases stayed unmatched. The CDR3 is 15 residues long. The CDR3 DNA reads TGTGCCAGCAGCGCCCGGGACAGGGGGGCAGATACGCAGTATTTT. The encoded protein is CASSARDRGADTQYF.

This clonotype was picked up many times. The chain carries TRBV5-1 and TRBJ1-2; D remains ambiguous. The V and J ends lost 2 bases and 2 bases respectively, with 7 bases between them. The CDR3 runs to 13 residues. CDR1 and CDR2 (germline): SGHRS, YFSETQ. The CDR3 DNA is TGCGCCAGCAGCTTAGATCAGAACTATGGCTACACCTTC. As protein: CASSLDQNYGYTF.